The next 10 T cell receptor beta chains were all read from a single sample in a study of T cells in tumors after PD-1 blockade. Produced via immunoSEQ multiplex PCR; TCRdb's table is partial and in-frame only. Of around 12,000 clones in the sample, over 55% were seen once. This sample comprised tumor tissue, obtained before anti-PD-1 treatment. All receptors come from a human donor with basal cell carcinoma.

The V call is TRBV4-3, the J call TRBJ1-2; D is possibly TRBD1 (5 bases). CDR1 and CDR2 (germline): LGHNA, YSLEER. This CDR3 spans 15 amino acids. Between the trimmed V and J ends, which lost 5 bases and 2 bases, there was a span of 15 bases. CDR3 nucleotide sequence: TGCGCCAGCAGCGAAATACCGGGACGGAACTATGGCTACACCTTC. Protein: CASSEIPGRNYGYTF.

This clone was counted once. The gene calls are TRBV7-9 and TRBJ2-7; D is perhaps TRBD2 (5 bases). V shed 3 bases and J shed 6 bases, with 12 bases lying between them. This CDR3 is built from 13 residues. Germline assignment: CDR1 SEHNR and CDR2 FQNEAQ (reference sequence). The chain's CDR3 is CASSFAAGREQYF. In DNA form, the CDR3 reads TGTGCCAGCAGCTTCGCGGCGGGTCGCGAGCAGTACTTC.

This clone was seen more than once but under ten times. The rearrangement uses TRBV7-8 and TRBJ2-5; D is tentatively TRBD1 or TRBD2 (5 bases each). The CDR3 covers 14 residues. The V end was cut by 5 bases, the J end by 7 bases, with 17 bases between. Germline CDR1 SGHVS, CDR2 FQNEAQ. The CDR3 here is CASSLTGLSGTQYF. The CDR3 bases are TGTGCCAGCAGCCTGACGGGGCTAAGTGGGACCCAGTACTTC.

The V call is TRBV12-3 or TRBV12-4, the J call TRBJ1-4; D uncertain. The germline V and J ends were trimmed by 5 bases and 10 bases, with 11 bases remaining between them. The CDR3 runs 12 residues. As DNA, the CDR3 is TGTGCCAGCAGTCCGTCAGTGGGAAAACTGTTTTTT. It codes for CASSPSVGKLFF.

The chain recombines TRBV20-1 with TRBJ1-2, with D uncertain. From germline, CDR1 is DFQATT and CDR2 SNEGSKA (reference sequence). V was clipped by 0 bases and J by 9 bases, with 8 bases between them. This CDR3 region has 11 residues. CDR3 DNA sequence: TGCAGTGCTAGAGATGAGAGGCGCTACACCTTC. Encoded protein: CSARDERRYTF.

There are a few counts of this clone. The chain has TRBV30 and TRBJ1-1; TRBD1 matches 7 bases. Germline V gene data show CDR1 as GTSNPN and CDR2 as SVGIG (reference sequence). The J segment lost 0 bases and the V segment lost 5 bases, leaving 9 bases of the junction unmatched. The CDR3 has 15 residues. The CDR3 protein is CAWGGTVLMNTEAFF. DNA for the CDR3: TGTGCCTGGGGGGGGACAGTTTTAATGAACACTGAAGCTTTCTTT. The variable domain in full, with the rest retrieved from reference TRBV30 and TRBJ1-1, is SQTIHQWPATLVQPVGSPLSLECTVEGTSNPNLYWYRQAAGRGLQLLFYSVGIGQISSEVPQNLSASRPQDRQFILSSKKLLLSDSGFYLCAWGGTVLMNTEAFFGQGTRLTVV.

The V call is TRBV12-5, the J call TRBJ2-7; 7 nucleotides align to TRBD2. The CDR3 is 16 residues long. The germline V gene encodes CDR1 LGHNT and CDR2 FRNRAP. The ends lost 2 bases at V and 2 bases at J; junction bases unmatched: 9. The CDR3: CASGLSSGGGAYEQYF. CDR3 DNA sequence: TGTGCTAGTGGTTTGAGTTCTGGGGGGGGAGCCTACGAGCAGTACTTC.

This clone was detected only once. This sequence joins TRBV10-2 and TRBJ1-1, with TRBD1 matching 10 bases. V trimming: 8 bases; J trimming: 1 base; junction bases outside the gene matches: 1. Germline assignment: CDR1 WSHSY and CDR2 SAAADI. The CDR3 is 13 amino acids. The CDR3 spells CASRDRGNTEAFF. Here the CDR3 DNA reads TGCGCCAGCCGGGACAGGGGGAACACTGAAGCTTTCTTT.

This chain uses TRBV6-1 with TRBJ2-3; 8 nucleotides match TRBD2. J was trimmed by 0 bases and V by 1 base; bases with no gene match: 9. The CDR3 runs 18 residues. Germline assignment: CDR1 MNHNS and CDR2 SASEGT. The CDR3 sequence: CASSEEVGLAPSTDTQYF. DNA for the CDR3: TGTGCCAGCAGTGAAGAAGTCGGACTAGCACCGAGCACAGATACGCAGTATTTT.

This clone was picked up one time. The J gene is TRBJ2-1, the V gene TRBV5-6; D possibly corresponds to TRBD1 (6 bases). V was trimmed by 4 bases and J by 1 base, leaving 15 bases between them. CDR1 is SGHDT and CDR2 is YYEEEE in the germline V gene. There are 16 residues in the CDR3. CDR3 residues: CASSLLQGISYNEQFF. Here the CDR3 DNA reads TGTGCCAGCAGCCTGCTGCAGGGGATATCCTACAATGAGCAGTTCTTC.